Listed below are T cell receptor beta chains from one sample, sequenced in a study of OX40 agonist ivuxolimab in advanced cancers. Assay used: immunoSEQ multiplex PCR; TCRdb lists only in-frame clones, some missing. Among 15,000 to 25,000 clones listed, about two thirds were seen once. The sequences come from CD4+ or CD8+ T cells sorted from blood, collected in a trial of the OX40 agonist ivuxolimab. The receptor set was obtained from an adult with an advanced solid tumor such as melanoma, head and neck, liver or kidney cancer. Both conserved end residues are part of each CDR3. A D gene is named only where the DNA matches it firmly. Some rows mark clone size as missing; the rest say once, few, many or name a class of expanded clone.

CDR3nt: TGTGCCAGTAGCCGGGACAGTCTCCTATACGAGCAGTACTTC; CDR3aa: CASSRDSLLYEQYF; d_gene: TRBD1; abundance: -; j_gene: TRBJ2-7; len: 14; v_gene: TRBV19
CDR3nt: TGTGCCAGCACCCCGATTGGGGGACCGAACACTGAAGCTTTCTTT; CDR3aa: CASTPIGGPNTEAFF; d_gene: -; abundance: -; j_gene: TRBJ1-1; len: 15; v_gene: TRBV28
CDR3nt: TGTGCCAGTAGTATTGGCCACGGCTACGAGCAGTACTTC; CDR3aa: CASSIGHGYEQYF; d_gene: -; abundance: -; j_gene: TRBJ2-7; len: 13; v_gene: TRBV19
CDR3nt: TGCGCCAGCAGTCAGACTAGCGGGATGGACGAGCAGTACTTC; CDR3aa: CASSQTSGMDEQYF; d_gene: TRBD2; abundance: -; j_gene: TRBJ2-7; len: 14; v_gene: TRBV23-1
CDR3nt: TGTGCCAGCAGTGACTCTCCGGGACAGGGGATTGAGCAGTTCTTC; CDR3aa: CASSDSPGQGIEQFF; d_gene: TRBD1; abundance: many; j_gene: TRBJ2-1; len: 15; v_gene: TRBV6-4
CDR3nt: TGTGCCAGTACCTACCTCGGGACCCAGTACTTC; CDR3aa: CASTYLGTQYF; d_gene: -; abundance: -; j_gene: TRBJ2-5; len: 11; v_gene: TRBV19
CDR3nt: TGTGCCAGCAGTTACGGGCAGAACACTGAAGCTTTCTTT; CDR3aa: CASSYGQNTEAFF; d_gene: -; abundance: -; j_gene: TRBJ1-1; len: 13; v_gene: TRBV6-5
CDR3nt: TGTGCCAGCAGCTCCTGGACAGGGGGCTCAACTAATGAAAAACTGTTTTTT; CDR3aa: CASSSWTGGSTNEKLFF; d_gene: TRBD1; abundance: -; j_gene: TRBJ1-4; len: 17; v_gene: TRBV7-9
CDR3nt: TGCGCCAGCAGTGAAGCCGGGACAATCACCGGGGAGCTGTTTTTT; CDR3aa: CASSEAGTITGELFF; d_gene: -; abundance: -; j_gene: TRBJ2-2; len: 15; v_gene: TRBV10-2
CDR3nt: TGTGCCAGCAGTATTTTTCTAGCGGGAGTAAGTGGTACGCAGTATTTT; CDR3aa: CASSIFLAGVSGTQYF; d_gene: TRBD2; abundance: -; j_gene: TRBJ2-3; len: 16; v_gene: TRBV6-6
CDR3nt: TGTGCCAGCGACAGGGGGCTTCAACATGAGCAGTTCTTC; CDR3aa: CASDRGLQHEQFF; d_gene: TRBD1; abundance: few; j_gene: TRBJ2-1; len: 13; v_gene: TRBV7-2
CDR3nt: TGTGCCAGTAGTATAGATGTCCTGGGTCGCTATGGCTACACCTTC; CDR3aa: CASSIDVLGRYGYTF; d_gene: -; abundance: -; j_gene: TRBJ1-2; len: 15; v_gene: TRBV19
CDR3nt: TGTGCCAGCACCCGCCCAGGGGACACTGGCACTGAAGCTTTCTTT; CDR3aa: CASTRPGDTGTEAFF; d_gene: -; abundance: -; j_gene: TRBJ1-1; len: 15; v_gene: TRBV28
CDR3nt: TGTGCCAGCAGCTCACGGGTTACGAACACTGAAGCTTTCTTT; CDR3aa: CASSSRVTNTEAFF; d_gene: -; abundance: -; j_gene: TRBJ1-1; len: 14; v_gene: TRBV13
CDR3nt: TGTGCCAGTAGTATGTTGGGGTTAGCCGGGGAGCTGTTTTTT; CDR3aa: CASSMLGLAGELFF; d_gene: -; abundance: -; j_gene: TRBJ2-2; len: 14; v_gene: TRBV19
CDR3nt: TGCGCCAGCAGCCAAGATGTGACGGGGGCTGACGAGCAGTACTTC; CDR3aa: CASSQDVTGADEQYF; d_gene: -; abundance: few; j_gene: TRBJ2-7; len: 15; v_gene: TRBV4-3
CDR3nt: TGTGCCAGCAGCTTATCCCGGATAGCGGGGGAATGGACAGATACGCAGTATTTT; CDR3aa: CASSLSRIAGEWTDTQYF; d_gene: TRBD2; abundance: -; j_gene: TRBJ2-3; len: 18; v_gene: TRBV7-6
CDR3nt: TGTGCCAGCAGTCTCGCCGGGGAGACCCAGTACTTC; CDR3aa: CASSLAGETQYF; d_gene: -; abundance: -; j_gene: TRBJ2-5; len: 12; v_gene: TRBV28
CDR3nt: TGTGCCAGCAGCGTGGCTACGACTAGTATAATCGAGCAGTACTTC; CDR3aa: CASSVATTSIIEQYF; d_gene: -; abundance: medium-sized; j_gene: TRBJ2-7; len: 15; v_gene: TRBV9
CDR3nt: TGCGCCAGCAGCTTGGCAGGGAGCACTGAAGCTTTCTTT; CDR3aa: CASSLAGSTEAFF; d_gene: -; abundance: -; j_gene: TRBJ1-1; len: 13; v_gene: TRBV5-1
CDR3nt: TGTGCCAGCAGTTTTCCTGGATTGAGTTATCCCTACGAGCAGTACTTC; CDR3aa: CASSFPGLSYPYEQYF; d_gene: -; abundance: once; j_gene: TRBJ2-7; len: 16; v_gene: TRBV28
CDR3nt: TGCGCCAGCAGCTTAAGCGGGGCCTTACTATACGAGCAGTACTTC; CDR3aa: CASSLSGALLYEQYF; d_gene: TRBD2; abundance: few; j_gene: TRBJ2-7; len: 15; v_gene: TRBV5-1
CDR3nt: TGTGCCAGCAGCCAAGACCGGCCCGGAGCTAACTATGGCTACACCTTC; CDR3aa: CASSQDRPGANYGYTF; d_gene: -; abundance: -; j_gene: TRBJ1-2; len: 16; v_gene: TRBV14
CDR3nt: TGTGCCAGCAGCTTAGGCACTGAAGCTTTCTTT; CDR3aa: CASSLGTEAFF; d_gene: -; abundance: -; j_gene: TRBJ1-1; len: 11; v_gene: TRBV11-3
CDR3nt: TGTGCCAGCAGCAAAACAGGGGGCCAAGAGACCCAGTACTTC; CDR3aa: CASSKTGGQETQYF; d_gene: TRBD1; abundance: -; j_gene: TRBJ2-5; len: 14; v_gene: TRBV7-9
CDR3nt: TGTGCCAGCAGCTTAAGGTATACGGTGGCCAGGCAGTATTTT; CDR3aa: CASSLRYTVARQYF; d_gene: -; abundance: many; j_gene: TRBJ2-3; len: 14; v_gene: TRBV21-1
CDR3nt: TGTGCCAGCAGTGAAGGCCGGTACACTGAAGCTTTCTTT; CDR3aa: CASSEGRYTEAFF; d_gene: -; abundance: -; j_gene: TRBJ1-1; len: 13; v_gene: TRBV2
CDR3nt: TGTGCCAGCAGCCTACAAAGTGGCATTCTGAACACTGAAGCTTTCTTT; CDR3aa: CASSLQSGILNTEAFF; d_gene: -; abundance: many; j_gene: TRBJ1-1; len: 16; v_gene: TRBV7-8
CDR3nt: TGTGCCAGTAGTATATCTGTCTCTGGAAACACCATATATTTT; CDR3aa: CASSISVSGNTIYF; d_gene: -; abundance: -; j_gene: TRBJ1-3; len: 14; v_gene: TRBV19
CDR3nt: TGCGCCAGCAGCCAAGTGGGGCACTCCTACGAGCAGTACTTC; CDR3aa: CASSQVGHSYEQYF; d_gene: -; abundance: -; j_gene: TRBJ2-7; len: 14; v_gene: TRBV4-3
CDR3nt: TGTGCCAGTAGTCCCCCGGGAGGAACTGAAGCTTTCTTT; CDR3aa: CASSPPGGTEAFF; d_gene: -; abundance: few; j_gene: TRBJ1-1; len: 13; v_gene: TRBV19
CDR3nt: TGTGCCAGCAGCCCGATGACCTGGACAGGGAGGACTGAAGCTTTCTTT; CDR3aa: CASSPMTWTGRTEAFF; d_gene: TRBD1; abundance: -; j_gene: TRBJ1-1; len: 16; v_gene: TRBV5-6
CDR3nt: TGCGCCAGCAGCCAAGATTTGACAGGGGAAGAGACCCAGTACTTC; CDR3aa: CASSQDLTGEETQYF; d_gene: TRBD1; abundance: -; j_gene: TRBJ2-5; len: 15; v_gene: TRBV4-3
CDR3nt: TGTGCCAGCAGTTTTTCCGTAGTCAATGAGCAGTTCTTC; CDR3aa: CASSFSVVNEQFF; d_gene: -; abundance: once; j_gene: TRBJ2-1; len: 13; v_gene: TRBV27
CDR3nt: TGTGCCAGCACCGCGGAAAATAGCAATCAGCCCCAGCATTTT; CDR3aa: CASTAENSNQPQHF; d_gene: -; abundance: -; j_gene: TRBJ1-5; len: 14; v_gene: TRBV28
CDR3nt: TGCGCCAGCAGCCAATTGAAAAATTCACCCCTCCACTTT; CDR3aa: CASSQLKNSPLHF; d_gene: -; abundance: -; j_gene: TRBJ1-6; len: 13; v_gene: TRBV4-3
CDR3nt: TGTGCCAGCAGTGACCGGGAGAACACTGAAGCTTTCTTT; CDR3aa: CASSDRENTEAFF; d_gene: -; abundance: few; j_gene: TRBJ1-1; len: 13; v_gene: TRBV6-1
CDR3nt: TGCGCCAGCAGCTCGACAGGGCCCTACGAGCAGTACTTC; CDR3aa: CASSSTGPYEQYF; d_gene: TRBD1; abundance: few; j_gene: TRBJ2-7; len: 13; v_gene: TRBV5-1
CDR3nt: TGTGCCAGCAGCAGGGGGCCTTATAATTCACCCCTCCACTTT; CDR3aa: CASSRGPYNSPLHF; d_gene: TRBD1; abundance: -; j_gene: TRBJ1-6; len: 14; v_gene: TRBV27
CDR3nt: TGTGCCAGCAGCTTAACCGGGAGTGCCGATGAGCAGTTCTTC; CDR3aa: CASSLTGSADEQFF; d_gene: -; abundance: -; j_gene: TRBJ2-1; len: 14; v_gene: TRBV11-3
CDR3nt: TGCACCAGCAGCCGACCGGGACTAGCGGGGGAGTACAATGAGCAGTTCTTC; CDR3aa: CTSSRPGLAGEYNEQFF; d_gene: -; abundance: -; j_gene: TRBJ2-1; len: 17; v_gene: TRBV1
CDR3nt: TGTGCCAGCACCGGAGGGCCATCGTCTCGGAGTAATGAAAAACTGTTTTTT; CDR3aa: CASTGGPSSRSNEKLFF; d_gene: -; abundance: -; j_gene: TRBJ1-4; len: 17; v_gene: TRBV11-3
CDR3nt: TGTGCCAGCAGTCTCCAGCGGGAGGGTCTAAGGGAGCAGTTCTTC; CDR3aa: CASSLQREGLREQFF; d_gene: TRBD2; abundance: -; j_gene: TRBJ2-1; len: 15; v_gene: TRBV28
CDR3nt: TGTGCCAGCAGTTTATTGGGTTTCTATGGCTACACCTTC; CDR3aa: CASSLLGFYGYTF; d_gene: -; abundance: -; j_gene: TRBJ1-2; len: 13; v_gene: TRBV28
CDR3nt: TGTGCCAGCAGCACCAGGGGGGAAGGGTACTATGGCTACACCTTC; CDR3aa: CASSTRGEGYYGYTF; d_gene: TRBD1; abundance: -; j_gene: TRBJ1-2; len: 15; v_gene: TRBV11-1
CDR3nt: TGTGCCAGCGTCCAGGGGGCGTGGTACGAGCAGTACTTC; CDR3aa: CASVQGAWYEQYF; d_gene: TRBD1; abundance: once; j_gene: TRBJ2-7; len: 13; v_gene: TRBV6-4
CDR3nt: TGTGCCAGCAGCTTGGAGTTGGGGGGTTCACCCTACGAGCAGTACTTC; CDR3aa: CASSLELGGSPYEQYF; d_gene: -; abundance: -; j_gene: TRBJ2-7; len: 16; v_gene: TRBV5-4
CDR3nt: TGCGCCAGCAGCTTTGAGCCGACTAGCGCTTCCTACGAGCAGTACTTT; CDR3aa: CASSFEPTSASYEQYF; d_gene: TRBD2; abundance: -; j_gene: TRBJ2-7; len: 16; v_gene: TRBV5-1
CDR3nt: TGTGCCAGAAGCTGCCCCGGACATTTAAGCTCCTACGAGCAGTACTTC; CDR3aa: CARSCPGHLSSYEQYF; d_gene: -; abundance: -; j_gene: TRBJ2-7; len: 16; v_gene: TRBV4-2
CDR3nt: TGTGCCAGCAGACCCAGGGGGTCCCCTTACGAGCAGTACTTC; CDR3aa: CASRPRGSPYEQYF; d_gene: TRBD1; abundance: few; j_gene: TRBJ2-7; len: 14; v_gene: TRBV2
CDR3nt: TGTGCCAGCAGGAGCGTTTCAGCAGGCGAGCAGTTCTTC; CDR3aa: CASRSVSAGEQFF; d_gene: -; abundance: many; j_gene: TRBJ2-1; len: 13; v_gene: TRBV6-5
CDR3nt: TGTGCCAGTAGTATAGGACCGGGACATAACACTGAAGCTTTCTTT; CDR3aa: CASSIGPGHNTEAFF; d_gene: -; abundance: -; j_gene: TRBJ1-1; len: 15; v_gene: TRBV19
CDR3nt: TGCGCCAGCAGCTACGGGACAGGGGACAATGAGCAGTTCTTC; CDR3aa: CASSYGTGDNEQFF; d_gene: TRBD1; abundance: -; j_gene: TRBJ2-1; len: 14; v_gene: TRBV5-1
CDR3nt: TGTGCCAGCGGGAGAGACTTTCGGGTGGAGACCCAGTACTTC; CDR3aa: CASGRDFRVETQYF; d_gene: -; abundance: -; j_gene: TRBJ2-5; len: 14; v_gene: TRBV7-2
CDR3nt: TGTGCCAGCTGTGACACAATCAATCAGCCCCAGCATTTT; CDR3aa: CASCDTINQPQHF; d_gene: -; abundance: few; j_gene: TRBJ1-5; len: 13; v_gene: TRBV2